This T cell receptor (beta chain) comes out of a study of neurological immune-mediated disorders. Study-level results: In HTLV-1-associated myelopathy, TCR clonal expansion was greatest, whereas multiple sclerosis had the least, falling below healthy controls.

As for the cDNA, it was generated by 5'RACE with 10-nucleotide random UMIs. MiXCR was run by TCRdb on the 5' RACE reads, yielding one entry per CDR3 protein. The repertoire holds about 80,000 distinct CDR3 sequences, with almost 6% as singletons. This clonotype was seen at least ten times. What it recognizes is unknown. Time point indicated: longitudinal time-point 2. Trimming stripped 3 bases from V and 7 bases from J, with 12 bases between. The CDR3 covers 12 residues. Germline CDR1 SQVTM, CDR2 ANQGSEA. The clonotype was recovered from a woman aged 55 to 70 with multiple sclerosis. The V call is TRBV29-1, the J call TRBJ1-2; tentatively, D is TRBD1 (5 bases). What was sequenced was PBMCs. The CDR3 DNA reads as TGCAGCGTTGATCTAGGGGCAGGTGGCTACACCTTC. The encoded protein is CSVDLGAGGYTF.